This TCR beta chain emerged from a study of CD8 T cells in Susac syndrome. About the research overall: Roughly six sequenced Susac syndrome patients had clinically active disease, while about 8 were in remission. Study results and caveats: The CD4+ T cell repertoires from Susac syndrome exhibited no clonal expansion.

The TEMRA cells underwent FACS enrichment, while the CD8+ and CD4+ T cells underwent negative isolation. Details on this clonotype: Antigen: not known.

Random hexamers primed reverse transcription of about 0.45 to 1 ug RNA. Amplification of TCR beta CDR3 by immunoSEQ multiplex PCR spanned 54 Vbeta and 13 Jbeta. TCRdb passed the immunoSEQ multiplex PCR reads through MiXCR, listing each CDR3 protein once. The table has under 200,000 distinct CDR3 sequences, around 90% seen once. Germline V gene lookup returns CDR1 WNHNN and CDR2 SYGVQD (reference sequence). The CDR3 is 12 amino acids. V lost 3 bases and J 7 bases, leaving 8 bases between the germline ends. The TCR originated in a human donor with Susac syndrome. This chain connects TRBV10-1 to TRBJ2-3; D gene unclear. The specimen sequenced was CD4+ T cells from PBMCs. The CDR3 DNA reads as TGCGCCAGCAGTGATCGCATTTATACGCAGTATTTT. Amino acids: CASSDRIYTQYF.